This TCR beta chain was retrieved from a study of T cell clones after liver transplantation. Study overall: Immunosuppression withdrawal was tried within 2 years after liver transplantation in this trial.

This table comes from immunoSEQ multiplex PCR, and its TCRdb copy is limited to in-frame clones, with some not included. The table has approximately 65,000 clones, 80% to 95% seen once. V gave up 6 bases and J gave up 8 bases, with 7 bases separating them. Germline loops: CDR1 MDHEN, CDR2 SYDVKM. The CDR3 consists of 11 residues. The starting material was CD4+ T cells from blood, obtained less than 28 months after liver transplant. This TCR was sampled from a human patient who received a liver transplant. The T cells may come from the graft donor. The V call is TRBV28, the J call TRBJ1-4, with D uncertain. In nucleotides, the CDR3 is TGTGCCAGCAGAAGAGGGGAAAAACTGTTTTTT. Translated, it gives CASRRGEKLFF.